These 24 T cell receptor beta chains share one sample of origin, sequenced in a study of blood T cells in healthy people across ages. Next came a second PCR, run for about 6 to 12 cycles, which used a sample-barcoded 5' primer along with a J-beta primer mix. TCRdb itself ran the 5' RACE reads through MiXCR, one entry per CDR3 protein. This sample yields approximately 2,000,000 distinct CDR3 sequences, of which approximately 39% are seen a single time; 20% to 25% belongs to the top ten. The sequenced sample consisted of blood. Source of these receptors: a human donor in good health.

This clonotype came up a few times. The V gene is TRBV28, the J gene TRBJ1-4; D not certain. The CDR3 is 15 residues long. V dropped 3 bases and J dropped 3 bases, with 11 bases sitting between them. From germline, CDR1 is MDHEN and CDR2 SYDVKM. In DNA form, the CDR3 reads TGTGCCAGCAGTTTCCGCGAAACTTCTAATGAAAAACTGTTTTTT. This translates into CASSFRETSNEKLFF. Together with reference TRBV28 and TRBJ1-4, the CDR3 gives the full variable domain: DVKVTQSSRYLVKRTGEKVFLECVQDMDHENMFWYRQDPGLGLRLIYFSYDVKMKEKGDIPEGYSVSREKKERFSLILESASTNQTSMYLCASSFRETSNEKLFFGSGTQLSVL.

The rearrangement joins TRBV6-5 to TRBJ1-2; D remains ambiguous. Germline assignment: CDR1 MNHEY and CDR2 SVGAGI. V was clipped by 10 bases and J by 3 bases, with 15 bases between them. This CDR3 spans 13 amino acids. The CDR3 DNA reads TGTGCCACCAGGCGGGCCCAGGACTATGGCTACACCTTC. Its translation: CATRRAQDYGYTF.

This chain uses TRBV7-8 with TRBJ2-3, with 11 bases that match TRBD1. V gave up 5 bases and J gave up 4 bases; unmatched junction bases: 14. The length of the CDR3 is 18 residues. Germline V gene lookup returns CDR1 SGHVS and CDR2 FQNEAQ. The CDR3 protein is CASSPVQGSGQGADTQYF. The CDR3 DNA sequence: TGTGCCAGCAGCCCGGTCCAGGGGTCGGGACAGGGGGCAGATACGCAGTATTTT.

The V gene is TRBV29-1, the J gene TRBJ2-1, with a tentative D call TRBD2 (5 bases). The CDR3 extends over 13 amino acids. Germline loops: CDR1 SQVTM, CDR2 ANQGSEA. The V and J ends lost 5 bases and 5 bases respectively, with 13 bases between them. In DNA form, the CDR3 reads TGCAGCGTTTCCATCGGGAAACACAATGAGCAGTTCTTC. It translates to CSVSIGKHNEQFF.

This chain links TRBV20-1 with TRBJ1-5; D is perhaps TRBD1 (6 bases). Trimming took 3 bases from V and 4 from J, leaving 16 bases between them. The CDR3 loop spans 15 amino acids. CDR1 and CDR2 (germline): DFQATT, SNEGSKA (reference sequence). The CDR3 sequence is CSARVGGAWNQPQHF. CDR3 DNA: TGCAGTGCTAGGGTCGGGGGGGCTTGGAATCAGCCCCAGCATTTT.

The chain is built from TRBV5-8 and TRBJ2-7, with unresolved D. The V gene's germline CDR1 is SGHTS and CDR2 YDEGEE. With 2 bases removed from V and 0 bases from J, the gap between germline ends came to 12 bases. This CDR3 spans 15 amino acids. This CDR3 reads CASSLGRAYSYEQYF. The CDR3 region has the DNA TGTGCCAGCAGCTTAGGACGGGCCTACTCCTACGAGCAGTACTTC.

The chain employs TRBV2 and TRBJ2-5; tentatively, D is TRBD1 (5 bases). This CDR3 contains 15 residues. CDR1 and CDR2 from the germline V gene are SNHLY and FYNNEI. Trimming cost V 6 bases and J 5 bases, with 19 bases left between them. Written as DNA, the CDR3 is TGTGCCAGCAGCCGCTTACCCAGGGTCGGGGAGACCCAGTACTTC. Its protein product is CASSRLPRVGETQYF.

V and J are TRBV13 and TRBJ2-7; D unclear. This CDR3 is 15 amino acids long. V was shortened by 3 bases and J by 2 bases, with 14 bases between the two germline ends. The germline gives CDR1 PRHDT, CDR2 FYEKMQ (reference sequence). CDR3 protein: CASSFSSQGPYEQYF. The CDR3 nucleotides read TGTGCCAGCAGCTTCTCTAGTCAAGGGCCCTACGAGCAGTACTTC.

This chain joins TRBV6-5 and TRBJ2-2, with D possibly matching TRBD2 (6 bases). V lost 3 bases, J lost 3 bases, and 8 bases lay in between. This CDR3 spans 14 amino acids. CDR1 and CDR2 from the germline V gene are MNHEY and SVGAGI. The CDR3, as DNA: TGTGCCAGCAGTTATTGGGGGGACACCGGGGAGCTGTTTTTT. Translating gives CASSYWGDTGELFF.

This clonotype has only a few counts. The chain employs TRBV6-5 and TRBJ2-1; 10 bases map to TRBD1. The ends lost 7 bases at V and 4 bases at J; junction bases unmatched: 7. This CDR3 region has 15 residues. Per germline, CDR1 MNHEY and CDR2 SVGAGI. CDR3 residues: CASIPGQGLYNEQFF. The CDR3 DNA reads TGTGCCAGCATCCCGGGACAGGGGTTGTACAATGAGCAGTTCTTC.

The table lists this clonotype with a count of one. This CDR3 is CASSLDGTENFYGYTF. In DNA, the CDR3 is TGTGCCAGCAGCTTAGACGGGACAGAGAACTTCTATGGCTACACCTTC. J is TRBJ1-2 and V is TRBV7-2; 7 bases are a match to TRBD1. Trimming took 1 base from V and 4 from J; bases not matched to a gene: 9. CDR3 length equals 16 residues. Germline V lookup: CDR1 SGHTA, CDR2 FQGNSA.

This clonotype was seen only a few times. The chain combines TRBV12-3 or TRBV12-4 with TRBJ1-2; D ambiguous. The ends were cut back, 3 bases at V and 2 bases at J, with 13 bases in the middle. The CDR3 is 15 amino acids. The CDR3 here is CASSFLTITNYGYTF. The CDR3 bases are TGTGCCAGCAGTTTTTTGACGATAACCAACTATGGCTACACCTTC.

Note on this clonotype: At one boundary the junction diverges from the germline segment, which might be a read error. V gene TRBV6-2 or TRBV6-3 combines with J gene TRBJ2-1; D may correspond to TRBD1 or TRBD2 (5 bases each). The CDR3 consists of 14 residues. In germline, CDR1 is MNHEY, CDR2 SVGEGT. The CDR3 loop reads CASSHSGAHNEQFF. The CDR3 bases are TGTGCCAGCAGTCACTCCGGGGCCCACAATGAGCAGTTCTTC.

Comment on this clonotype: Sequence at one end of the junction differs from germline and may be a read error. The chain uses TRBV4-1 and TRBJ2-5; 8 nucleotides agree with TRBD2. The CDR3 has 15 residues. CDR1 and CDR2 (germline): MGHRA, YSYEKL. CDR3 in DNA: TGCGCCGGCAGCCTTTCGGGGGGGACACAAGAGACCCAGTACTTC. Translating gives CAGSLSGGTQETQYF.

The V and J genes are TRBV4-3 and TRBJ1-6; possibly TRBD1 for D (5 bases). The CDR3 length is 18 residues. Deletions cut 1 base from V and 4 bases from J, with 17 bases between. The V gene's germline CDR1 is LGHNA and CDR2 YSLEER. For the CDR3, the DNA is TGCGCCAGCAGCCAAGGGCTCCAGGGCGGCGGTTATAATTCACCCCTCCACTTT. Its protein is CASSQGLQGGGYNSPLHF.

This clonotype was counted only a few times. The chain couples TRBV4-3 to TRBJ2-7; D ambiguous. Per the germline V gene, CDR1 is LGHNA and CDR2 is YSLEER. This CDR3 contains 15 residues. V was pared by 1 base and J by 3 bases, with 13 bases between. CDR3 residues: CASSQALRGIYEQYF. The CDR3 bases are TGCGCCAGCAGCCAAGCTCTCAGAGGTATCTACGAGCAGTACTTC.

CDR3 nucleotides: TGTGCCAGCAGCTTAGCGGGCGCGAGAGGGGACAATGAGCAGTTCTTC. This translates into CASSLAGARGDNEQFF. J is TRBJ2-1 and V is TRBV7-9; either TRBD1 or TRBD2 may supply D (5 bases each). This CDR3 has 16 residues. Trimming stripped 0 bases from V and 5 bases from J, with 14 bases between. The germline V gene has CDR1 SEHNR and CDR2 FQNEAQ (reference sequence).

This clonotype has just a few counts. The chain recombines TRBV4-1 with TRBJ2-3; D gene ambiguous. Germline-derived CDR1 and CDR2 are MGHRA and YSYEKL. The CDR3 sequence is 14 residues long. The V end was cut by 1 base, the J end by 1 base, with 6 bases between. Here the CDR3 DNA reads TGCGCCAGCAGCCAAGCGACACGCACAGATACGCAGTATTTT. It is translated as CASSQATRTDTQYF.

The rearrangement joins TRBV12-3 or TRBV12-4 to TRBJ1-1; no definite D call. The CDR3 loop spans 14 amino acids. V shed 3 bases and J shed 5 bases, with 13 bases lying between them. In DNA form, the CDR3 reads TGTGCCAGCAGTTTTGGGCAGGCCGGGACTGAAGCTTTCTTT. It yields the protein CASSFGQAGTEAFF.

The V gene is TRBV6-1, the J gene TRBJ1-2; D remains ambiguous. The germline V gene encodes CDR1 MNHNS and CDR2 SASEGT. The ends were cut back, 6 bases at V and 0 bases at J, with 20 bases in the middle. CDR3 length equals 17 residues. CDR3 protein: CASRPITDFSANYGYTF. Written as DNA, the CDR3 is TGTGCCAGCAGGCCCATCACCGACTTCTCAGCTAACTATGGCTACACCTTC.

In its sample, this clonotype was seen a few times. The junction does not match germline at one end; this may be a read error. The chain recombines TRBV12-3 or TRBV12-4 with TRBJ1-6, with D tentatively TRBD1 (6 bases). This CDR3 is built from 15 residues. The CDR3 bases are TGTGCCAGCACCCCGGACAGTCGCCAACCTTCACCCCTCCATTTT. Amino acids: CASTPDSRQPSPLHF.

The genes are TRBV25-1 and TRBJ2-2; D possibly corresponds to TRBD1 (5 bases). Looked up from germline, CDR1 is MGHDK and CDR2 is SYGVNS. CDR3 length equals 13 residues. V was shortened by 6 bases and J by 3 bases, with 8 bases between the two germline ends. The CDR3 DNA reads TGTGCCAGCAGGGACACTTACACCGGGGAGCTGTTTTTT. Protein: CASRDTYTGELFF.

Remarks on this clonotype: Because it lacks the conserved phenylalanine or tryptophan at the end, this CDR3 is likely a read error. CDR3 in amino acids: CSALAGGETQYV. CDR3 nucleotides: TGCAGTGCTTTAGCGGGGGGAGAGACCCAGTACGTC. This chain connects TRBV20-1 to TRBJ2-5, with 10 bases aligning to TRBD2. J was trimmed by 4 bases and V by 5 bases; bases with no gene match: 1. The CDR3 extends over 12 amino acids. Germline V gene sequence: CDR1 DFQATT, CDR2 SNEGSKA (reference sequence).

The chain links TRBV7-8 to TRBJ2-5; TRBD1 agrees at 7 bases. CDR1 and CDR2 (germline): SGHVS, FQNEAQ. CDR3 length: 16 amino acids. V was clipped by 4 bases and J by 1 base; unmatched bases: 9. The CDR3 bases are TGTGCCAGCAGCTCCAAACGGGACAGACCCCAAGAGACCCAGTACTTC. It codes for CASSSKRDRPQETQYF.